This T cell receptor (beta chain) was identified during a study of blood T cell repertoires in COVID-19. The overall study: COVID-19 samples from acute and convalescent phases originated in the United States, Italy and Spain.

TCRdb's copy holds only in-frame clones and misses some; the assay was immunoSEQ multiplex PCR. Among 95,000 to 150,000 clones listed, 85% were seen once. Seattle's cohort entered during active infection and was followed longitudinally. The CDR3 loop spans 11 amino acids. Germline loops: CDR1 DFQATT, CDR2 SNEGSKA (reference sequence). The TCR comes from a woman of 80 years or more with COVID-19, enrolled during active disease. This chain connects TRBV20-1 to TRBJ2-3; 9 nucleotides agree with TRBD2. Sequencing was carried out using peripheral blood. The chain's CDR3 is CRSGRTDTQYF. The CDR3 bases are TGCAGAAGCGGGAGGACAGATACGCAGTATTTT.